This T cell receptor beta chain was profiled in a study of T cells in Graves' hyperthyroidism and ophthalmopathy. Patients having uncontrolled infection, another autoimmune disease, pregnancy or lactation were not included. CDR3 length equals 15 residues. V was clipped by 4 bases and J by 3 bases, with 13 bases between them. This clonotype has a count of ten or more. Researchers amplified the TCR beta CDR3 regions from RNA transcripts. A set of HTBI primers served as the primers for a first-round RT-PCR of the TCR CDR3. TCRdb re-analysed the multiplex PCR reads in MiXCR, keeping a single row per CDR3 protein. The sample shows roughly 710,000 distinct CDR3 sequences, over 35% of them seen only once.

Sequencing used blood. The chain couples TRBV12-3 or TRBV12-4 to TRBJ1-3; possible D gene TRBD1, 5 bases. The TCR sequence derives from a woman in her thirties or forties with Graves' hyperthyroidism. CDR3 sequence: CASSSTSGHGNTIYF. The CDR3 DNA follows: TGTGCCAGCAGTTCCACCTCAGGACATGGAAACACCATATATTTT.